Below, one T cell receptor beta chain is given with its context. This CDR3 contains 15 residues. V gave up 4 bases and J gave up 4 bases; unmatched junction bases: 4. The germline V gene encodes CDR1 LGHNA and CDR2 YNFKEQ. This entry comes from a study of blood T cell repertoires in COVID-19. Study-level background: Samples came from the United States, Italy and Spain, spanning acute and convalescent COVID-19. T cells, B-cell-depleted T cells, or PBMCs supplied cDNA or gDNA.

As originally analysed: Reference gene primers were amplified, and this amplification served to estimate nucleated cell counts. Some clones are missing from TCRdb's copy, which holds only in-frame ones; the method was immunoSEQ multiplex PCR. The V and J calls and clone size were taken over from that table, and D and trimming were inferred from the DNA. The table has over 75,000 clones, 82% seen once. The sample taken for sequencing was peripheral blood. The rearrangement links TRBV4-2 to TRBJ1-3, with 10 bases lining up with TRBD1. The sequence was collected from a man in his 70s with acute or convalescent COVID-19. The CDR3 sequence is CASSRDRGRGNTIYF. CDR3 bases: TGTGCCAGCAGCCGGGACAGGGGACGCGGAAACACCATATATTTT.